The 12 T cell receptor beta chains listed next were all sequenced from one sample in a study. TCRdb recomputed calls from the reads with MiXCR, one row per CDR3 protein. Among some 15,000 distinct CDR3 sequences listed, approximately 34% were seen once. The specimen was blood. The receptor set was obtained from a human donor.

This sequence joins TRBV4-1 and TRBJ2-7, with no clear D. Trimming took 0 bases from V and 7 from J, leaving 16 bases between them. The germline V gene encodes CDR1 MGHRA and CDR2 YSYEKL. The CDR3 spans 15 residues. Here the CDR3 reads CASSQESPNTGEQYF. The CDR3 DNA reads TGCGCCAGCAGCCAAGAATCTCCGAACACCGGGGAGCAGTACTTC.

Relative to its sample, this clonotype is medium-sized (0.01 to 0.1%). CDR3 bases: TGCAGCGTCCAGTCGAACTCTGGAAACACCATATATTTT. It is translated as CSVQSNSGNTIYF. This chain joins TRBV29-1 and TRBJ1-3; D gene uncertain. This CDR3 has 13 amino acids. Germline-derived CDR1 and CDR2 are SQVTM and ANQGSEA. V was pared by 6 bases and J by 0 bases, with 9 bases between.

By frequency in the sample, this clonotype is medium-sized (0.01 to 0.1%). The chain is built from TRBV29-1 and TRBJ2-7, with D possibly matching TRBD1 (6 bases). Germline lookup yields CDR1 SQVTM and CDR2 ANQGSEA. The germline V and J ends were trimmed by 6 bases and 0 bases, with 15 bases remaining between them. This CDR3 spans 14 amino acids. In nucleotides, the CDR3 is TGCAGCGTGAAGGGGGAATTACGCTCCTACGAGCAGTACTTC. Its translation: CSVKGELRSYEQYF.

The chain is built from TRBV7-3 and TRBJ2-1; D might be TRBD1 (6 bases). Germline CDR1 is SGHTA and CDR2 is FQGTGA. The CDR3 is 15 residues long. Deletions cut 7 bases from V and 12 bases from J, with 25 bases between. CDR3 amino acids: CASISDRSPGLAQFF. The CDR3 nucleotides are TGTGCCAGCATCTCTGACAGGTCGCCTGGTCTTGCGCAGTTCTTC.

In the case of this clonotype: The conserved phenylalanine or tryptophan normally closing the CDR3 is absent here, so this likely arose from a read error. It is unclear where the CDR3 begins or ends on the DNA, so no DNA is shown, and the CDR3 is as TCRdb lists it. CDR3: CASSQMRSGR. V gene TRBV4-3 combines with J gene TRBJ1-5. The CDR3 numbers 10 amino acids, ends counted. Per the germline V gene, CDR1 is LGHNA and CDR2 is YSLEER.

V is TRBV6-2 or TRBV6-3 and J is TRBJ1-5; the D is unclear. V was cut by 0 bases and J by 5 bases, with 29 bases left in between. The germline V gene has CDR1 MNHEY and CDR2 SVGEGT. This CDR3 comprises 21 residues. CDR3 DNA: TGTGCCAGCAGTTACTCGCAGTTCGGCTACCTTGGCCCTCGACCCGATCAGCCCCAGCATTTT. This codes for CASSYSQFGYLGPRPDQPQHF.

Details on this clonotype: A much larger clone differs by one base, so this may be a read error. This likely comes from a read error, as the CDR3 has no conserved phenylalanine or tryptophan at its end. The CDR3 spells CASSPPGLAGGRTYNEQFI. The CDR3 bases are TGTGCCAGCTCACCACCGGGACTAGCGGGAGGGAGAACTTACAATGAGCAGTTCATC. V is TRBV18 and J is TRBJ2-1; 16 nucleotides line up with TRBD2. Trimming cost V 0 bases and J 4 bases; bases outside gene matches: 6. The CDR3 length is 19 residues. From germline, CDR1 is KGHSH and CDR2 LQKENI.

This clonotype counts as medium-sized (0.01 to 0.1%). The rearrangement links TRBV4-3 to TRBJ2-7; D remains ambiguous. This CDR3 contains 14 residues. V shed 4 bases and J shed 3 bases, with 13 bases lying between them. Per the germline V gene, CDR1 is LGHNA and CDR2 is YSLEER. The CDR3 spells CASSLNVGIYEQYF. The DNA for the CDR3 is TGCGCCAGCAGCCTAAATGTGGGTATCTACGAGCAGTACTTC.

About this clonotype itself: Just one base apart from a much larger clone, this may be a read error. The V and J genes are TRBV18 and TRBJ2-7, with D maybe TRBD1 (5 bases). The CDR3 is 15 amino acids. Germline V gene data show CDR1 as KGHSH and CDR2 as LQKENI. Trimming took off 2 bases at V and 7 bases at J, with 18 bases between the two ends. The CDR3 coding sequence is TGTGCCAGCTCACCAGAAAGGACACACCGAAATGAGCAGTACTTC. As protein: CASSPERTHRNEQYF.

The sample holds many counts of this clonotype. The rearrangement joins TRBV4-3 to TRBJ2-1, with 8 nucleotides matching TRBD2. V trimming: 4 bases; J trimming: 8 bases; junction bases outside the gene matches: 13. The CDR3 is 16 amino acids. CDR1 is LGHNA and CDR2 is YSLEER in the germline V gene. The CDR3 coding sequence is TGCGCCAGCAGCCCACCGGGACTAGTAGATCGGGATGAGCAGTTCTTC. This codes for CASSPPGLVDRDEQFF.

This rearrangement joins TRBV29-1 to TRBJ1-1, with a tentative D call TRBD1 (6 bases). Germline CDR1 and CDR2: SQVTM and ANQGSEA. V was clipped by 3 bases and J by 6 bases, with 14 bases between them. The CDR3 contains 13 residues. CDR3 loop: CSVDNLDSPEAFF. DNA for the CDR3: TGCAGCGTTGATAATTTGGACAGCCCTGAAGCTTTCTTT.

There are a few counts of this clonotype. It may be a read error: a sequence one base away is much more abundant. In DNA form, the CDR3 reads TGCGCCAGCAGCCAAGGGTGGCATTCACCCATCCACTTT. This sequence encodes CASSQGWHSPIHF. The rearrangement uses TRBV4-3 and TRBJ1-6; D is unresolved. Germline lookup yields CDR1 LGHNA and CDR2 YSLEER. This CDR3 region has 13 residues.